These 19 T cell receptor beta chains originate from one sample sequenced in a study of control samples from healthy donors and cancer patients. This table comes from immunoSEQ multiplex PCR, and its TCRdb copy is limited to in-frame clones, with some not included. Among 130,000 or so clones listed, around 94% were seen once. The sample taken for sequencing was blood. The source is a man aged 40-50 years in good health.

The chain couples TRBV6-2 or TRBV6-3 to TRBJ1-1; D unresolved. CDR3 length equals 12 residues. The germline gives CDR1 MNHEY, CDR2 SVGEGT. V was shortened by 5 bases and J by 3 bases, with 7 bases between the two germline ends. CDR3 protein: CASSRRYTEAFF. In nucleotides, the CDR3 is TGTGCCAGCAGTCGCAGGTACACTGAAGCTTTCTTT.

The rearrangement joins TRBV10-1 to TRBJ2-2; weak D call: TRBD1 (6 bases). The V gene's germline CDR1 is WNHNN and CDR2 SYGVQD (reference sequence). This CDR3 contains 12 residues. The V gene lost 8 bases and the J gene lost 5 bases, with 9 bases spanning the gap. CDR3 loop: CASSQGTGELFF. The CDR3, as DNA: TGCGCCAGCTCACAGGGAACCGGGGAGCTGTTTTTT.

The gene calls are TRBV7-9 and TRBJ1-2; the match to TRBD1 covers 11 bases. CDR1 SEHNR and CDR2 FQNEAQ come from the germline V gene (reference sequence). CDR3 length equals 14 residues. The J segment lost 8 bases and the V segment lost 6 bases, leaving 8 bases of the junction unmatched. CDR3 protein: CASSWTGGAEGYTF. The CDR3 DNA reads as TGTGCCAGCAGTTGGACAGGGGGCGCCGAGGGCTACACCTTC.

The chain links TRBV30 to TRBJ1-5, with 7 bases identical to TRBD1. Germline V gives CDR1 GTSNPN, CDR2 SVGIG (reference sequence). The CDR3 is made up of 13 amino acids. Trimming removed 2 bases from V and 7 bases from J; junction bases left unmatched: 5. CDR3: CAWSHTGVQPQHF. The DNA for the CDR3 is TGTGCCTGGAGTCATACAGGGGTCCAGCCCCAGCATTTT.

The V and J genes are TRBV28 and TRBJ1-6; D not resolved. There are 16 residues in the CDR3. V was clipped by 7 bases and J by 7 bases, with 20 bases between them. The germline V gene has CDR1 MDHEN and CDR2 SYDVKM. Here the CDR3 reads CASKLSWAEVNSPLHF. As DNA, the CDR3 is TGTGCCAGCAAGTTATCCTGGGCAGAAGTAAATTCACCCCTCCACTTT.

The V gene is TRBV6-5, the J gene TRBJ1-5, with D unresolved. The CDR3 runs to 13 residues. Germline V gene lookup returns CDR1 MNHEY and CDR2 SVGAGI. The V end lost 6 bases, the J end lost 5 bases, and 11 bases lay between the germline ends. CDR3: CASRMVVDQPQHF. In nucleotides, the CDR3 is TGTGCCAGCAGGATGGTTGTCGATCAGCCCCAGCATTTT.

This sequence joins TRBV5-6 and TRBJ1-2; D possibly corresponds to TRBD1 (5 bases). Trimming pared 0 bases from V and 14 bases from J, leaving 14 bases between. The CDR3 has 12 amino acids. Germline V CDR1 and CDR2: SGHDT, YYEEEE. CDR3 coding DNA: TGTGCCAGCAGCTTGGTTAGGGGCTGGAAGACCTTC. Translating gives CASSLVRGWKTF. Full variable domain (rest looked up from reference TRBV5-6 and TRBJ1-2): DAGVTQSPTHLIKTRGQQVTLRCSPKSGHDTVSWYQQALGQGPQFIFQYYEEEERQRGNFPDRFSGHQFPNYSSELNVNALLLGDSALYLCASSLVRGWKTFGSGTRLTVV.

The V and J genes are TRBV6-5 and TRBJ1-4; D uncertain. The CDR3 covers 11 residues. Germline V CDR1 and CDR2: MNHEY, SVGAGI. V was clipped by 8 bases and J by 8 bases, with 9 bases between them. In DNA form, the CDR3 reads TGTGCCAGCTCTCCGGGGGAAAAACTGTTTTTT. Its translation: CASSPGEKLFF.

DNA of the CDR3: TGTGCCAGCAGCGACAGCAACTATGGCTACACCTTC. It encodes CASSDSNYGYTF. The rearrangement links TRBV6-2 or TRBV6-3 to TRBJ1-2, with a weak D call TRBD1 (5 bases). The V and J ends lost 6 bases and 2 bases respectively, with 7 bases between them. The CDR3 is 12 residues long. Germline CDR1 is MNHEY and CDR2 is SVGEGT.

The chain is built from TRBV2 and TRBJ1-6; D may be TRBD1 (5 bases). This CDR3 has 14 residues. Germline assignment: CDR1 SNHLY and CDR2 FYNNEI. Trimming took off 7 bases at V and 10 bases at J, with 17 bases between the two ends. The CDR3 is CASNVGVGGSPLHF. The CDR3 region has the DNA TGTGCCAGCAACGTAGGGGTGGGAGGCTCACCCCTCCACTTT.

This clone was seen once. J is TRBJ1-5 and V is TRBV9; 8 bases line up with TRBD1. Losses at the gene ends were 4 bases for V and 1 base for J; bases not matched to a gene: 4. CDR1 SGDLS and CDR2 YYNGEE come from the germline V gene. The CDR3 consists of 15 residues. CDR3 DNA sequence: TGTGCCAGCAGCCAGGGGGACAGGAGCAATCAGCCCCAGCATTTT. Its protein is CASSQGDRSNQPQHF.

This chain links TRBV29-1 with TRBJ2-2; D not certain. The germline CDR1 and CDR2 sequences are SQVTM and ANQGSEA. This CDR3 is 14 amino acids long. V lost 2 bases to trimming and J lost 1 base, with 8 bases between them. The CDR3 region is CSVERRQNTGELFF. The CDR3 bases are TGCAGCGTTGAAAGACGACAGAACACCGGGGAGCTGTTTTTT.

The J gene is TRBJ1-5, the V gene TRBV4-1; weak D call: TRBD1 (5 bases). V dropped 3 bases and J dropped 9 bases, with 15 bases sitting between them. The CDR3 contains 14 residues. The germline V gene encodes CDR1 MGHRA and CDR2 YSYEKL. The DNA for the CDR3 is TGCGCCAGCAGCCAGGACAAGGGTTTAGGGCCCCAGCATTTT. This gives the protein CASSQDKGLGPQHF.

This chain connects TRBV15 to TRBJ1-6; D gene ambiguous. The germline CDR1 and CDR2 sequences are LNHNV and YYDKDF (reference sequence). This CDR3 comprises 15 residues. Trimming left V 0 bases short and J 6 bases short, with 9 bases between. The CDR3 DNA sequence: TGTGCCACCAGCAGAGATAAGGGCGTTAATTCACCCCTCCACTTT. It encodes CATSRDKGVNSPLHF.

The chain recombines TRBV3-1 (or the pseudogene TRBV3-2) with TRBJ2-3; maybe TRBD1 (6 bases). The CDR3 is made up of 14 amino acids. From germline, CDR1 is LGHDT and CDR2 YNNKEL (reference sequence). V lost 4 bases and J 5 bases, leaving 13 bases between the germline ends. The CDR3 spells CASSRKGEGDTQYF. CDR3 DNA sequence: TGTGCCAGCAGCCGAAAGGGGGAAGGAGATACGCAGTATTTT.

CDR3 DNA sequence: TGCAGTGCTAATGAGAATGAAAAACTGTTTTTT. Its protein is CSANENEKLFF. The V and J genes are TRBV20-1 and TRBJ1-4, with D unclear. Germline loops: CDR1 DFQATT, CDR2 SNEGSKA (reference sequence). The CDR3 contains 11 residues. V shed 4 bases and J shed 5 bases, with 5 bases lying between them.

The chain is built from TRBV2 and TRBJ2-1; D is undetermined. In germline, CDR1 is SNHLY, CDR2 FYNNEI. The length of the CDR3 is 14 residues. Trimming took off 7 bases at V and 0 bases at J, with 10 bases between the two ends. CDR3 loop: CASMTLSSYNEQFF. In DNA form, the CDR3 reads TGTGCCAGCATGACCTTGAGCTCCTACAATGAGCAGTTCTTC. The full variable domain, with the rest looked up from reference TRBV2 and TRBJ2-1, is EPEVTQTPSHQVTQMGQEVILRCVPISNHLYFYWYRQILGQKVEFLVSFYNNEISEKSEIFDDQFSVERPDGSNFTLKIRSTKLEDSAMYFCASMTLSSYNEQFFGPGTRLTVL.

Turning to this clone: The same CDR3 is also encoded by other DNA sequences in this sample. This chain connects TRBV28 to TRBJ2-7, with D unresolved. Between the trimmed V and J ends, which lost 6 bases and 1 base, there was a span of 7 bases. CDR1 MDHEN and CDR2 SYDVKM come from the germline V gene. The CDR3 contains 12 residues. The CDR3 sequence is CASSLGSYEQYF. The CDR3 nucleotides are TGTGCCAGCAGCTTGGGTTCCTACGAGCAGTACTTC.

This clone is a singleton in its sample. The rearrangement joins TRBV29-1 to TRBJ2-2; D call uncertain. Trimming left V 6 bases short and J 1 base short, with 6 bases between. The length of the CDR3 is 12 residues. Per the germline V gene, CDR1 is SQVTM and CDR2 is ANQGSEA. CDR3 DNA sequence: TGCAGCGTGGGTAAGAACACCGGGGAGCTGTTTTTT. Its protein product is CSVGKNTGELFF.